The clone carrying this T cell receptor (beta chain) was seen at least ten times. Using its own MiXCR run on the reads, TCRdb lists one record per CDR3 protein. The sample carries 200,000 to 300,000 distinct CDR3 sequences, around 28% recorded once. This specimen belongs to a study of kidney transplant recipient with SARS-CoV-2 infection. V shed 7 bases and J 3 bases; nucleotides not matched to a gene: 16. Germline CDR1 reads SNHLY; CDR2 reads FYNNEI. CDR3 length equals 17 residues. This chain links TRBV2 with TRBJ1-2; 8 bases match TRBD1. Sequences were derived from a blood sample, sampled at baseline and on day 111 from a kidney transplant recipient. The TCR originated in a male patient between 25 and 39 years old who had COVID-19 and was a kidney transplant recipient. Some T cells may possibly be graft donor cells. CDR3 residues: CASTTKGQGAQDYGYTF. DNA of the CDR3: TGTGCCAGCACCACCAAGGGGCAGGGGGCCCAAGACTATGGCTACACCTTC.